These 27 T cell receptor beta chains share one sample of origin, sequenced in a study of lymphopenia after photon versus proton radiotherapy (dated by TCRdb to about 2019). The method was the immunoSEQ multiplex PCR assay. TCRdb carries this immuneACCESS record with in-frame sequences only. Its versions omit some clonotypes, under half of them owing to an unresolved V gene in the studies checked, with the rest unexplained. The sample table records 30,000 to 45,000 clones; 80% to 95% of these occur just once. In total, the top ten clones hold nearly 15% of the sample. The sequencing here drew on peripheral blood, taken from a patient treated with photon-based radiotherapy. Receptors were obtained from a man in his sixties with cholangiocarcinoma.

V gene TRBV10-3 combines with J gene TRBJ2-7; 9 positions match TRBD1. Per the germline V gene, CDR1 is ENHRY and CDR2 is SYGVKD. V dropped 10 bases and J dropped 5; count of bases not matched to a gene: 9. The CDR3 spans 13 residues. The CDR3 spells CATRDREFDEQYF. DNA of the CDR3: TGTGCCACCAGGGACAGGGAGTTCGACGAGCAGTACTTC.

The chain couples TRBV27 to TRBJ2-7; D gene ambiguous. Trimming left V 0 bases short and J 2 bases short, with 8 bases between. Germline-derived CDR1 and CDR2 are MNHEY and SMNVEV (reference sequence). The CDR3 extends over 14 amino acids. The CDR3 spells CASSLSRFAYEQYF. The CDR3 nucleotides are TGTGCCAGCAGTTTATCGAGATTCGCCTACGAGCAGTACTTC.

The chain links TRBV18 to TRBJ2-1, with D tentatively TRBD1 (6 bases). There are 15 residues in the CDR3. From germline, CDR1 is KGHSH and CDR2 LQKENI. V was shortened by 3 bases and J by 2 bases, with 11 bases between the two germline ends. The CDR3 DNA sequence: TGTGCCAGCTCACCTGGACAGACCGCCTACAATGAGCAGTTCTTC. Its protein product is CASSPGQTAYNEQFF.

V usage is TRBV7-3 and J usage is TRBJ2-7, with 7 bases fitting TRBD1. Trimming cost V 2 bases and J 4 bases; bases outside gene matches: 8. The CDR3 is 15 amino acids. Germline V gene lookup returns CDR1 SGHTA and CDR2 FQGTGA. Here the CDR3 DNA reads TGTGCCAGCAGCTTATGCAGGGGGTTTCGTTACGAGCAGTACTTC. Protein sequence: CASSLCRGFRYEQYF.

CDR3 bases: TGTGCCAGCAGCCAAGAAGGCCGGGGGGAATACAATGAGCAGTTCTTC. Translating gives CASSQEGRGEYNEQFF. The V call is TRBV4-2, the J call TRBJ2-1; 7 nucleotides line up with TRBD2. V lost 0 bases to trimming and J lost 4 bases; unmatched junction nucleotides: 6. There are 16 residues in the CDR3. Looked up from germline, CDR1 is LGHNA and CDR2 is YNFKEQ.

The J gene is TRBJ2-1, the V gene TRBV6-1; the D gene is possibly TRBD2 (6 bases). This CDR3 is built from 13 residues. Germline CDR1 and CDR2: MNHNS and SASEGT. Trimming pared 8 bases from V and 2 bases from J, leaving 10 bases between. The DNA of the CDR3 is TGTGCCAGCGGGACGGGAGCCTACAATGAGCAGTTCTTC. Translating gives CASGTGAYNEQFF.

In this sample, this clone turned up once. The chain employs TRBV2 and TRBJ2-1, with TRBD1 matching 8 bases. The CDR3 has 15 amino acids. Per germline, CDR1 SNHLY and CDR2 FYNNEI. Unmatched junction bases numbered 7, after V lost 8 bases and J lost 1 base. This chain's CDR3 is CASRMDRDSYNEQFF. The DNA of the CDR3 is TGTGCCAGCCGAATGGACAGGGATTCCTACAATGAGCAGTTCTTC.

The CDR3 nucleotides read TGTGCCAGCAGCCAAGGAGGGGCGCCGGACACCGGGGAGCTGTTTTTT. It codes for CASSQGGAPDTGELFF. This chain connects TRBV14 to TRBJ2-2; the D call may be TRBD1 or TRBD2 (5 bases each). The V end was cut by 1 base, the J end by 3 bases, with 12 bases between. Germline loops: CDR1 SGHDN, CDR2 FVKESK. There are 16 residues in the CDR3. The full variable domain, completed using reference TRBV14 and TRBJ2-2, is EAGVTQFPSHSVIEKGQTVTLRCDPISGHDNLYWYRRVMGKEIKFLLHFVKESKQDESGMPNNRFLAERTGGTYSTLKVQPAELEDSGVYFCASSQGGAPDTGELFFGEGSRLTVL.

V usage is TRBV11-3 and J usage is TRBJ1-1; D gene unclear. V shed 0 bases and J shed 0 bases, with 14 bases lying between them. This CDR3 has 17 residues. Germline V lookup: CDR1 SGHNT, CDR2 YENEEA. CDR3 region: CASSLDTMGSMNTEAFF. In DNA, the CDR3 is TGTGCCAGCAGCTTAGACACAATGGGGTCTATGAACACTGAAGCTTTCTTT.

V usage is TRBV9 and J usage is TRBJ1-2; TRBD1 is a possible D gene (5 bases). Trimming removed 4 bases from V and 4 bases from J, with 17 bases in between. This CDR3 contains 15 residues. Germline values: CDR1 SGDLS, CDR2 YYNGEE. This CDR3 reads CASSSGDGESYGYTF. In nucleotides, the CDR3 is TGTGCCAGCAGCTCGGGGGACGGTGAATCCTATGGCTACACCTTC. The whole variable domain, remainder taken from reference TRBV9 and TRBJ1-2, is DSGVTQTPKHLITATGQRVTLRCSPRSGDLSVYWYQQSLDQGLQFLIQYYNGEERAKGNILERFSAQQFPDLHSELNLSSLELGDSALYFCASSSGDGESYGYTFGSGTRLTVV.

The V call is TRBV9, the J call TRBJ2-3; D is ambiguous. Germline CDR1 SGDLS, CDR2 YYNGEE. The CDR3 is 15 residues long. Deletions cut 0 bases from V and 4 bases from J, with 12 bases between. The CDR3 region has the DNA TGTGCCAGCAGCGTAGACCACGCGACGGCAGATACGCAGTATTTT. Translation gives CASSVDHATADTQYF.

The chain joins TRBV13 to TRBJ2-7; perhaps TRBD1 as D (6 bases). The CDR3 covers 15 residues. Germline CDR1 PRHDT, CDR2 FYEKMQ (reference sequence). V was trimmed by 5 bases and J by 3 bases, leaving 17 bases between them. CDR3 in DNA: TGTGCCAGCAGCGTCTACCGAGGACAGCACTACGAGCAGTACTTC. Its protein is CASSVYRGQHYEQYF.

The rearrangement uses TRBV7-8 and TRBJ1-2; D unclear. This CDR3 has 14 residues. Per germline, CDR1 SGHVS and CDR2 FQNEAQ. V lost 4 bases and J 6 bases, leaving 15 bases between the germline ends. The CDR3 bases are TGTGCCAGCAGCTCAGGACGGTTCCACCATGGCTACACCTTC. Translating gives CASSSGRFHHGYTF.

The table lists this clone with a few counts. The V gene is TRBV5-1, the J gene TRBJ1-1; 8 nucleotides line up with TRBD1. The CDR3 runs 15 residues. The V segment lost 4 bases and the J segment 3 bases; nucleotides outside the gene matches: 8. CDR1 is SGHRS and CDR2 is YFSETQ in the germline V gene. The CDR3 here is CASSSRTGLDTEAFF. The CDR3 DNA follows: TGCGCCAGCAGCAGCCGGACAGGGCTGGACACTGAAGCTTTCTTT.

The genes are TRBV28 and TRBJ1-4; D is undetermined. Germline CDR1 MDHEN, CDR2 SYDVKM. This CDR3 is built from 15 residues. Trimming removed 1 base from V and 4 bases from J, with 10 bases in between. The CDR3: CASSLFGRINEKLFF. Here the CDR3 DNA reads TGTGCCAGCAGTTTATTCGGGCGGATTAATGAAAAACTGTTTTTT.

A single count supports this clone. CDR3 sequence reads: CASSYFRDSSYEQYF. The CDR3 DNA sequence: TGTGCCAGCAGTTACTTTAGGGACAGCTCCTACGAGCAGTACTTC. The chain couples TRBV6-5 to TRBJ2-7, with 7 bases fitting TRBD1. After removal of 1 base from V and 0 bases from J, the junction contained 3 bases not matched to a gene. CDR1 and CDR2 (germline): MNHEY, SVGAGI. The CDR3 runs to 15 residues.

The J gene is TRBJ1-2, the V gene TRBV28; weak D call: TRBD1 (5 bases). The germline gives CDR1 MDHEN, CDR2 SYDVKM. The CDR3 is made up of 14 amino acids. Between the trimmed V and J ends, which lost 2 bases and 5 bases, there was a span of 12 bases. CDR3 nucleotides: TGTGCCAGCAGTTTAGGGGGACCGACTTATGGCTACACCTTC. Its protein product is CASSLGGPTYGYTF.

The V and J genes are TRBV11-2 and TRBJ2-3; no reliable D call. Germline V gives CDR1 SGHAT, CDR2 FQNNGV. Deletions cut 2 bases from V and 4 bases from J, with 1 base between. The CDR3 consists of 11 residues. DNA of the CDR3: TGTGCCAGCAGCTTATCAGATACGCAGTATTTT. Translated: CASSLSDTQYF.

The chain recombines TRBV12-5 with TRBJ1-3; D is ambiguous. V lost 3 bases to trimming and J lost 0 bases, with 6 bases between them. The CDR3 loop spans 14 amino acids. The germline V gene encodes CDR1 LGHNT and CDR2 FRNRAP. The CDR3, as DNA: TGTGCTAGTGGTTTCGGGAGCTCTGGAAACACCATATATTTT. Its protein product is CASGFGSSGNTIYF. The full variable domain, rest sourced from reference TRBV12-5 and TRBJ1-3, is DARVTQTPRHKVTEMGQEVTMRCQPILGHNTVFWYRQTMMQGLELLAYFRNRAPLDDSGMPKDRFSAEMPDATLATLKIQPSEPRDSAVYFCASGFGSSGNTIYFGEGSWLTVV.

This rearrangement joins TRBV7-9 to TRBJ2-5, with 8 bases that match TRBD2. Trimming removed 4 bases from V and 5 bases from J; junction bases left unmatched: 9. The CDR3 runs 15 residues. In germline, CDR1 is SEHNR, CDR2 FQNEAQ (reference sequence). The CDR3 spells CASSSDQREWETQYF. CDR3 in DNA: TGTGCCAGCAGCTCTGACCAGCGGGAGTGGGAGACCCAGTACTTC.

V is TRBV2 and J is TRBJ2-5, with 12 bases aligning to TRBD2. J was trimmed by 1 base and V by 5 bases; bases with no gene match: 2. The CDR3 is 15 residues long. Germline CDR1 SNHLY, CDR2 FYNNEI. CDR3 loop: CASSTLAGGQETQYF. The CDR3, as DNA: TGTGCCAGCAGTACACTAGCGGGGGGCCAAGAGACCCAGTACTTC.

The chain joins TRBV9 to TRBJ1-1; 9 nucleotides match TRBD1. The CDR3 length is 15 residues. The ends lost 2 bases at V and 3 bases at J; junction bases unmatched: 5. CDR1 SGDLS and CDR2 YYNGEE come from the germline V gene. The CDR3 region has the DNA TGTGCCAGCAGCGTTGCCGGGACAGGGTACACTGAAGCTTTCTTT. Its translation is CASSVAGTGYTEAFF.

The chain carries TRBV6-5 and TRBJ2-2; D gene unclear. V was shortened by 6 bases and J by 7 bases, with 9 bases between the two germline ends. Looked up from germline, CDR1 is MNHEY and CDR2 is SVGAGI. The CDR3 has 12 residues. The CDR3 sequence is CASRRANGELFF. The CDR3 DNA follows: TGTGCCAGCAGACGGGCTAACGGGGAGCTGTTTTTT.

The gene calls are TRBV9 and TRBJ2-3; D is perhaps TRBD2 (6 bases). CDR1 and CDR2 (germline): SGDLS, YYNGEE. CDR3 length: 15 residues. V lost 3 bases, J lost 2 bases, and 13 bases lay in between. The CDR3 loop reads CASSGSGSATDTQYF. CDR3 in DNA: TGTGCCAGCAGCGGCTCCGGGAGCGCCACAGATACGCAGTATTTT.

The genes are TRBV11-2 and TRBJ2-4; unclear D gene. From germline, CDR1 is SGHAT and CDR2 FQNNGV. The V gene lost 1 base and the J gene lost 10 bases, with 5 bases spanning the gap. This CDR3 spans 11 amino acids. The CDR3 loop reads CASSLGVIQYF. Written as DNA, the CDR3 is TGTGCCAGCAGCTTAGGTGTTATTCAGTACTTC.

The V gene is TRBV10-3, the J gene TRBJ2-1, with TRBD2 matching over 10 bases. Trimming cost V 1 base and J 8 bases; bases outside gene matches: 5. The germline gives CDR1 ENHRY, CDR2 SYGVKD. The CDR3 loop spans 15 amino acids. CDR3 sequence (DNA): TGTGCCATCAGTGAGTTCAGCGGGGGGGGCGATGAGCAGTTCTTC. It codes for CAISEFSGGGDEQFF.

The chain joins TRBV7-2 to TRBJ2-7; 10 nucleotides match TRBD1. Trimming took 4 bases from V and 4 from J; bases not matched to a gene: 7. The CDR3 consists of 15 residues. CDR1 and CDR2 (germline): SGHTA, FQGNSA. In DNA, the CDR3 is TGTGCCAGCAGCTACACCGGGACAGGGGCGTACGAGCAGTACTTC. It is translated as CASSYTGTGAYEQYF.